The following is a TCR beta chain sequence with its context. Antigen unknown. Any patient presenting with uncontrolled infection, other autoimmune disease, pregnancy or lactation was left out. The data are from a study of T cells in Graves' hyperthyroidism and ophthalmopathy. Study-wide results and caveats: Stable hyperthyroidism was separated from ophthalmopathy by a model based on 13 V-J features.

RNA transcripts yielded amplified TCR beta CDR3 regions. When the TCR CDR3 underwent first-round RT-PCR, the HTBI primer set was used. TCRdb fed the multiplex PCR reads into MiXCR, producing one record per CDR3 protein. Among around 300,000 distinct CDR3 sequences listed, roughly a fifth were seen once. The sequenced material came from blood. The TCR originated in a man between 50 and 59 years old with Graves' ophthalmopathy.

CDR3 amino acids: CASSGWGHNSPLHF. The CDR3 DNA follows: TGCGCCAGCAGCGGATGGGGCCATAATTCACCCCTCCACTTT. The genes are TRBV10-2 and TRBJ1-6, with a weak D call TRBD1 (5 bases). The CDR3 is made up of 14 amino acids. Germline lookup yields CDR1 WSHSY and CDR2 SAAADI. Trimming stripped 6 bases from V and 5 bases from J, with 11 bases between.